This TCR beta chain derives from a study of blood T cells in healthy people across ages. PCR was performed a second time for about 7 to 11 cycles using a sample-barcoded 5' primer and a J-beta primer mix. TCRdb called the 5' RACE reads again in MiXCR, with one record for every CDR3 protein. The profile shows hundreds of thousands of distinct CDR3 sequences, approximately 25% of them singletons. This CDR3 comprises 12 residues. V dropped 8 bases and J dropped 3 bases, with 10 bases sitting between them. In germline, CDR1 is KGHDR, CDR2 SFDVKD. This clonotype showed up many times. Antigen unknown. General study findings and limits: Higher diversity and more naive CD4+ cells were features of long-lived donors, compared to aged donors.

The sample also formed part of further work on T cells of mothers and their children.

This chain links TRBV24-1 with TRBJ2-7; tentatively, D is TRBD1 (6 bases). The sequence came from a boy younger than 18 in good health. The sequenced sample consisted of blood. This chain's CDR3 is CATMDSNYEQYF. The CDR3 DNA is TGTGCCACCATGGACAGCAACTACGAGCAGTACTTC.